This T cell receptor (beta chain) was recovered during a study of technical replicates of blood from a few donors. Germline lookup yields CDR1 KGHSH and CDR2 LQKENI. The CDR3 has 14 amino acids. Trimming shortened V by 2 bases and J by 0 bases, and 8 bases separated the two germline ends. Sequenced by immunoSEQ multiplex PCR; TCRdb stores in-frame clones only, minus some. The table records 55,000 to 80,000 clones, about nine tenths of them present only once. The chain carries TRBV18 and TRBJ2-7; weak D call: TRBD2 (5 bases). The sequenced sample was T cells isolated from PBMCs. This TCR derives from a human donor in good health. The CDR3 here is CASSPGGYSYEQYF. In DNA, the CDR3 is TGTGCCAGCTCACCAGGCGGGTACTCCTACGAGCAGTACTTC.